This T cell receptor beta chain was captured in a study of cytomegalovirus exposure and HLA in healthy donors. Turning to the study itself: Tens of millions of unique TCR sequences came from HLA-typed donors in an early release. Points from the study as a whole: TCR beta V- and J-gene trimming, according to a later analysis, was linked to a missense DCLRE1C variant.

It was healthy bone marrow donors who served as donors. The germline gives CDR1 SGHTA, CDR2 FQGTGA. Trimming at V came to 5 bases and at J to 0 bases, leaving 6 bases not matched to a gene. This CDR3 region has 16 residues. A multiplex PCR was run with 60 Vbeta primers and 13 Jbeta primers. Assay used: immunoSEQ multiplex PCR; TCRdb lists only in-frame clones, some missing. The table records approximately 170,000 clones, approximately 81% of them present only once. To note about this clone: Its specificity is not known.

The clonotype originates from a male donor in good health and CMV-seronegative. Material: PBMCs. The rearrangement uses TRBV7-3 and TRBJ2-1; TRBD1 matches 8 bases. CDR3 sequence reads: CASSPNRGSSYNEQFF. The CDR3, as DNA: TGTGCCAGCAGCCCAAACAGGGGGAGCTCCTACAATGAGCAGTTCTTC.